This T cell receptor (beta chain) was recovered during a study of T cells in Graves' hyperthyroidism and ophthalmopathy (dated by TCRdb to the late 2010s). For context, the study as a whole: Peripheral blood was sampled at the time of initial diagnosis, prior to any treatment. In addition, the study compared T-cell repertoires in thyroid tissue and in blood from five or six Graves' hyperthyroidism patients. According to the paper, TCR Vbeta CDR3 sequencing was carried out on over 130 peripheral blood samples, which came from more than 40 ophthalmopathy, 75 or so hyperthyroidism and roughly 17 progressor patients. A discovery cohort of about a hundred patients, about 40 with Graves' ophthalmopathy and 55 to 60 with stable Graves' hyperthyroidism, was used to find distinguishing TCR V-J signatures. After sampling, hyperthyroidism patients received methimazole starting at 30 mg daily, and ophthalmopathy patients received high-dose intravenous methylprednisolone. An independent validation cohort of under 20 hyperthyroidism patients and 15 or so patients who later progressed to ophthalmopathy tested prospective prediction of ophthalmopathy. The 100 discovery patients were randomly divided into training and test sets at a 7:3 ratio.

V ends up 0 bases short and J 2 bases short, with an unmatched junction base count of 1. CDR3 length: 15 amino acids, cysteine to phenylalanine. The read is trimmed to its CDR3 DNA, 45 bases read in frame from base 1. CDR1 and CDR2, looked up from the germline V gene, are SNHLY and FYNNEI. TCR beta CDR3 regions were amplified from RNA transcripts. For the first round of RT-PCR on the TCR CDR3, the HTBI primer set was used together with the Qiagen OneStep RT-PCR kit. Libraries were constructed in a second round of multiplex PCR, after which size selection and purification were carried out. The libraries were sequenced on an Illumina HiSeq2000 using paired-end 100 bp reads. In the authors' own workflow: Raw data were processed with SOAPnuke, discarding reads with adapters, uncalled bases, mean Phred below 15, or no exact constant-primer or identifier match. COPE v1.2.5 was used to merge the high-quality paired reads, and each unique nucleotide sequence was defined as a clonotype. Clonotypes were aligned to IMGT TRBV, TRBD and TRBJ reference segments using MiTCR v1.1. The analysis was restricted to V-J combinations with a frequency above 0.0001, which together covered 99.2% of the repertoires. A TCS score was defined as the ratio between F50 (clonal expansion) and ExV (chaos), using BLOSUM62-based TCRdist between CDR3 peptides within each V-J. Welch's t-statistics and random forest reduced roughly 540 V-J features to under 15, which were used in a naive Bayes classifier (R e1071). TCRdb applied fastp at Q25 and MiXCR to the public reads, then kept only in-frame beta chains. Records with the same CDR3 protein are collapsed into one entry carrying the most frequent genes and DNA. TCRdb's processing, not the study's, gives the V and J calls here. The sample table shows roughly 660,000 distinct CDR3 sequences, and 17% are seen once. The ten largest clones add up to roughly a sixth of the sample.

This clonotype was recorded many times. Its antigen specificity is not known. No per-base quality is available; no much larger clone lies one base away. The research as a whole found: Most expanded thyroid clonotypes (frequency above 0.001) were also detected in blood, a finding suggesting that blood repertoires may reflect thyroid immune responses. In validation, the model predicted progression to ophthalmopathy a median of 6.5 months before onset, with approximately 71% sensitivity and 72.22% specificity. Sample size was not statistically predetermined, and investigators were not blinded to group allocation. A 13 V-J signature model separated ophthalmopathy from stable hyperthyroidism, with over 85% sensitivity and 81% to 83% specificity in cross-validation and 80%/75% in testing.

Stable Graves' hyperthyroidism was defined as the absence of progression to ophthalmopathy over 18 months of follow-up. Hyperthyroidism patients were aged 18 to 65 years and newly diagnosed, with disease duration of less than 2 months. Patients with uncontrolled infections, other autoimmune diseases, pregnancy or lactation were excluded. Diagnoses were established on the basis of clinical symptoms, serum thyroxine and TRAb, thyroid ultrasound, and orbital computed tomography. Ficoll-Paque density gradient centrifugation was used to isolate PBMCs from about 10 ml of fresh peripheral blood. Total RNA was extracted with Trizol reagent, and quality was checked on an Agilent 2100 Bioanalyzer.

The sequence links TRBV2 to TRBJ2-5; TRBD1 agrees with 9 junctional bases. This receptor was identified in a man aged 50 to 60 with Graves' hyperthyroidism. Material for sequencing was blood. CDR3 reads: CASSEATGGQETQYF. The DNA sequence is given as TGTGCCAGCAGTGAAGCGACAGGGGGACAAGAGACCCAGTACTTC.